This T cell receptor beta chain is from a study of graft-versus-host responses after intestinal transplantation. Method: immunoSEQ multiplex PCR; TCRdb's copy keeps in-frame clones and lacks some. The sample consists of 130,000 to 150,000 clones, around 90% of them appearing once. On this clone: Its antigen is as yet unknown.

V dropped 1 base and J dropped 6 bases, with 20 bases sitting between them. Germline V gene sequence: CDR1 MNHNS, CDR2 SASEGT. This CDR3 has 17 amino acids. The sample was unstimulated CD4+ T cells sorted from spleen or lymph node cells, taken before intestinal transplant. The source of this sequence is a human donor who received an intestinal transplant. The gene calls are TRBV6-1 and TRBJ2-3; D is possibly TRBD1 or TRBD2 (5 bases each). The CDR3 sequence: CASSEGVRGYEGDTQYF. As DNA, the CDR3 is TGTGCCAGCAGTGAAGGGGTTCGGGGCTATGAGGGGGATACGCAGTATTTT.